Given below is one T cell receptor (beta chain) in context. Its cognate antigen has yet to be identified. The record has no base qualities; no much larger clone is one base away. TCRbeta CDR3 regions were amplified from genomic DNA using the immunoSEQ Assay, a bias-controlled multiplex PCR. In the paper's pipeline: The number of nucleated cells in each sample was estimated from the amplification of reference gene primers within the assay. Sequence reads were collapsed and filtered to measure the absolute abundance of every unique TCRbeta CDR3 rearrangement. For each sample, productive Simpson clonality was calculated by taking the square root of Simpson's diversity index across productive rearrangements. TCRdb obtained this table from immuneACCESS and retained in-frame rearrangements with V and J assigned. These tables miss some clones; where compared with another copy, unresolved V genes account for less than half of the shortfall, and the remainder is unexplained. That table gives V, J and clone size, and the DNA gave D and trimming. The sample contains some 300,000 clones, over 80% of them found a single time. The ten largest clones represent 5.5% to 8% of the sample.

These data belong to a study of blood T cell repertoires in COVID-19 (dated by TCRdb to 2020 to 2022). A note on the overall study: Samples covering the acute and convalescent phases of COVID-19 were provided by collaborators in the United States, Italy and Spain. The prospective study material was composed of cDNA or gDNA derived from T cells, B-cell-depleted T cells, or PBMCs. Subjects who had been exposed to COVID-19, were actively infected with it, or had recovered from it provided the deeply sampled blood TCRbeta repertoires that made up the dataset. A freely available public database, intended as a resource for researchers studying the immune response to SARS-CoV-2, is where the repertoires were released. Samples were obtained from the ongoing ImmuneRACE study (first 160 participants) and from 950 to 1,500 subjects provided by 6 global collaborators. Sample metadata almost always included a de-identified subject ID, COVID-19 status, age in years and sex. HLA class I and class II types, where available, came from metadata supplied by the sample provider rather than from assay-based typing. The paper as a whole reports these results and caveats: The quantity of clinical and demographic metadata differed by source and by participant and was supplied without curation.

One collaborating source in Seattle enrolled patients during active infection and followed them longitudinally through the course of disease. Each collaborating institution followed its own protocols to collect whole blood in K2EDTA tubes. For TCRbeta analysis, collaborators shipped samples in one of three forms: frozen whole blood, isolated PBMCs, or DNA extracted from either of those sample types. There are 15 amino acids in the CDR3, from cysteine to phenylalanine inclusive. Solely the CDR3 DNA is kept, with 45 bases framed from the first base. As encoded in the germline V gene, CDR1 is MNHEY while CDR2 is SVGAGI. V sheds 0 bases and J sheds 0 bases, leaving 8 bases between their ends.

What was sequenced was peripheral blood. This receptor was obtained from a woman between 50 and 59 years old with COVID-19, enrolled during active disease. The V and J genes are TRBV6-5 and TRBJ1-1; TRBD1 might be the D gene, on 5 matching bases. CDR3 reads: CASSYSRQMNTEAFF. The base sequence is TGTGCCAGCAGTTACTCTAGACAGATGAACACTGAAGCTTTCTTT.